This T cell receptor beta chain is from a study of T cells in Graves' hyperthyroidism and ophthalmopathy. Source material for PBMCs was about 10 ml fresh peripheral blood. This clonotype was seen repeatedly, ten times or more. The source material, RNA transcripts, was used to amplify TCR beta CDR3 regions. The TCR CDR3 was amplified in a first-round RT-PCR using the HTBI primer set. TCRdb passed the multiplex PCR reads through MiXCR, listing each CDR3 protein once. The profile covers 500,000 to 650,000 distinct CDR3 sequences, with more than 14% appearing a single time and roughly an eighth taken by the ten largest. The CDR3 covers 16 residues. V lost 2 bases, J lost 4 bases, and 17 bases lay in between.

Sequencing was performed on blood. This sequence originates from a woman aged 45-59 years with Graves' ophthalmopathy. The chain joins TRBV12-3 or TRBV12-4 to TRBJ1-1; TRBD1 is a possible D gene (6 bases). CDR3 bases: TGTGCCAGCAGTTTATCCCCCCAGCAGGGGAGCACTGAAGCTTTCTTT. Amino acids: CASSLSPQQGSTEAFF.